This paragraph covers one T cell receptor (beta chain) sequence. With 4 bases clipped from V and 5 bases from J, the junction kept 7 bases outside the gene matches. Germline CDR1 is SQVTM and CDR2 is ANQGSEA. CDR3 length: 15 residues. This sample was taken from a study of shared clonotypes between healthy human individuals. In the study overall: Contributing individuals were two females and a few males aged 18 to 49.

The donors, healthy adults who were HIV-negative, had experienced no recent acute infections or vaccinations. TCRdb keeps only in-frame clones here, not all; method: immunoSEQ multiplex PCR. Here the sample spans fewer than 1.6 million clones, about 98.5% being singletons. Sequencing was done on a sample of naive CD4+ T cells sorted from blood. The subset here: CD45RA+ positively selected. The rearrangement joins TRBV29-1 to TRBJ2-1; 11 bases align to TRBD1. This sequence originates from a man aged 25 to 45 in good health. The CDR3 DNA reads TGCAGCGTTGGACGCCGGGACAGGGGGAACAATGAGCAGTTCTTC. This gives the protein CSVGRRDRGNNEQFF.